This paragraph covers one T cell receptor beta chain sequence. The antigen it binds to is not known. No clone much larger than this one lies a single base away; base qualities are absent. A total of 29 patients with locally advanced or metastatic urothelial carcinoma, treated at Memorial Sloan Kettering on a trial protocol, made up the cohort. Peripheral blood mononuclear cells were collected from each patient pretreatment and during treatment, giving between 1 and 8 total time points per patient. The Qiagen DNeasy Blood extraction kit was used to purify genomic DNA from total PBMCs and tumor samples. PBMCs were collected pretreatment and during treatment, and were isolated and stored as previously described. Each PCR received spiked-in synthetic TCR analog templates so that absolute template abundance could be estimated from read counts. TCRbeta CDR3 regions were amplified from genomic DNA with bias-controlled V and J gene primers using the immunoSEQ assay. Sequencing of rearranged TCRbeta segments was performed at approximately 20X coverage. As for how the authors treated the data: Sequencing errors were corrected by clustering and CDR3s were annotated against IMGT to assign V, D and J genes. Downstream analyses used only productive TCRbeta rearrangements, leaving out any out-of-frame or stop-codon sequences. Clonality was calculated as one minus the Shannon entropy normalized by the log of the number of unique productive sequences. Fisher's exact test with Benjamini-Hochberg correction, at a threshold of adjusted p below 0.01, was used to find clones that differed between time points or between blood and tumor. TCRdb carries this immuneACCESS record with in-frame sequences only. Its versions omit some clonotypes, under half of them owing to an unresolved V gene in the studies checked, with the rest unexplained. D and trimming come from the DNA, and the V and J calls and clone size come from that table. The sample has approximately 37,000 clones on record, around 80% of them singletons. In total, the top ten clones hold approximately 15% of the sample.

These data belong to a study of PD-L1 blockade in urothelial cancer (dated by TCRdb to 2017 to 2019). A note on the overall study: Every patient began therapy around 2014 and was given atezolizumab 1,200 mg intravenously every 3 weeks. Pretreatment tumor samples, along with matched peripheral blood collected serially before and after atezolizumab treatment, underwent TCR sequencing. Somatic, immune and clinical correlates of response to PD-L1 blockade with atezolizumab in urothelial cancer were the focus of an exploratory multi-omic analysis. Durable clinical benefit was achieved by nine patients but not by the remaining 20. Blood samples were analyzed 3 weeks after the start of treatment (second dose) and 6 weeks after the start of treatment. An ECOG performance status of 0 or 1 was recorded for the patients, and 0 to 3 prior chemotherapy regimens had been received by the patients. Durable clinical benefit was defined as progression-free survival longer than 6 months, and TCR features were also tested against progression-free and overall survival. Whole exome sequencing and RNA sequencing of pretreatment tumors were performed alongside TCR sequencing in the same patients. Blood samples gave a median of approximately 150,000 T cells and tens of thousands of unique TCRs, with a median clonality of approximately 0.078. About 90% of the roughly 29 patients were identified as males with urothelial cancer of bladder origin, and a prior smoking history was reported by 18 of 29 patients. Approximately 30 patients had pretreatment blood TCR-seq, about 25 had at least one posttreatment blood collection, and about 25 had tumor TCR-seq. General conclusions and limits of the study: Improved progression-free and overall survival was found to be associated with pretreatment peripheral blood TCR clonality below the median. Small sample size (n of about 30) and many exploratory analyses mean the results are intended to be hypothesis-generating. Greater expansion of tumor-associated TCR clones in peripheral blood 3 weeks after the start of treatment was observed in patients with durable benefit (n ≈ 22, p = 0.022).

The CDR3, from cysteine to phenylalanine, totals 10 residues. The only DNA kept is the CDR3, 30 bases in frame from the first base. Relative to germline, V is 7 bases shorter and J is 1 base shorter, with 4 bases between their ends. CDR1 is given as SQVTM and CDR2 as ANQGSEA, both from the germline V gene. This receptor was taken from a man in his sixties with urothelial cancer. The starting material was PBMCs, obtained around atezolizumab (anti-PD-L1) treatment. The chain joins TRBV29-1 to TRBJ1-1, with the D gene too uncertain to name. Read as DNA, the sequence is TGCAGCGGCAGGAACACTGAAGCTTTCTTT. This yields the protein CSGRNTEAFF.